The rows below give T cell receptor beta chains drawn from one sample of a study of T cells in Graves' hyperthyroidism and ophthalmopathy. MiXCR was run by TCRdb on the multiplex PCR reads, yielding one entry per CDR3 protein. This sample carries 750,000 to 950,000 distinct CDR3 sequences, 38% of them seen once, and the ten largest clones take about 9%. Sequenced: blood. These receptors originate from a young man with Graves' hyperthyroidism. CDR3s include the opening cysteine and the closing phenylalanine or tryptophan. D genes are given only for firm matches. Not every row has a clone size; where given, it reads once, few, many or a size class.

D gene: NA; clone size: many; J gene: TRBJ1-1; V gene: TRBV10-3; CDR3 DNA: TGTGCCATCAGTGATCTCCGGAGTTGGGATAACACTGAAGCTTTCTTT; CDR3 protein: CAISDLRSWDNTEAFF
D gene: TRBD1; clone size: NA; J gene: TRBJ1-2; V gene: TRBV12-3/TRBV12-4; CDR3 DNA: TGTGCCAGCAGTTTAATGGACAGGGAATACGGCTACACCTTC; CDR3 protein: CASSLMDREYGYTF
D gene: NA; clone size: NA; J gene: TRBJ1-2; V gene: TRBV19; CDR3 DNA: TGTGCCAGTAGTATGCTGGGGAACTATGGCTACACCTTC; CDR3 protein: CASSMLGNYGYTF
D gene: NA; clone size: NA; J gene: TRBJ2-7; V gene: TRBV20-1; CDR3 DNA: TGCAGTGCTAGATCTCACTACGAGCAGTACTTC; CDR3 protein: CSARSHYEQYF
D gene: NA; clone size: many; J gene: TRBJ2-5; V gene: TRBV25-1; CDR3 DNA: TGTGCCAGCAGTGAATGGAAGGGGCGGTACCAAGAGACCCAGTACTTC; CDR3 protein: CASSEWKGRYQETQYF
D gene: TRBD2; clone size: NA; J gene: TRBJ2-3; V gene: TRBV9; CDR3 DNA: TGTGCCAGCAGCGCTAGCGGGAGTTCAAGAGATACGCAGTATTTT; CDR3 protein: CASSASGSSRDTQYF
D gene: NA; clone size: many; J gene: TRBJ1-5; V gene: TRBV2; CDR3 DNA: TGTGCCAGCAGTGGGACAACCGATCAGCCCCAGCATTTT; CDR3 protein: CASSGTTDQPQHF
D gene: TRBD1; clone size: NA; J gene: TRBJ1-5; V gene: TRBV10-3; CDR3 DNA: TGTGCCATCAGTGAGCAGGACAGGGGTTACCAGCCCCAGCATTTT; CDR3 protein: CAISEQDRGYQPQHF
D gene: NA; clone size: few; J gene: TRBJ1-3; V gene: TRBV19; CDR3 DNA: TGTGCCACGACGAGTAGGGGCTCTGGAAACACCATATATTTT; CDR3 protein: CATTSRGSGNTIYF
D gene: NA; clone size: NA; J gene: TRBJ1-2; V gene: TRBV20-1; CDR3 DNA: TGCAGTGCTCGCCGGGAAACCATCTATGGCTACACCTTC; CDR3 protein: CSARRETIYGYTF
D gene: NA; clone size: few; J gene: TRBJ2-2; V gene: TRBV9; CDR3 DNA: TGTGCCAGCACCACCGAGGGGGGACGCGGCACCGGGGAGCTGTTTTTT; CDR3 protein: CASTTEGGRGTGELFF
D gene: NA; clone size: NA; J gene: TRBJ2-5; V gene: TRBV2; CDR3 DNA: TGTGCCAGCAGAGGATTTGGGGGCTCCGAAGAGACCCAGTACTTC; CDR3 protein: CASRGFGGSEETQYF
D gene: NA; clone size: NA; J gene: TRBJ2-2; V gene: TRBV11-3; CDR3 DNA: TGTGCCAGCAGCCGGACTGCGACCGGGGAGCTGTTTTTT; CDR3 protein: CASSRTATGELFF
D gene: TRBD1; clone size: NA; J gene: TRBJ1-5; V gene: TRBV4-1; CDR3 DNA: TGCGCCAGCAGCCATCCGTCCGGGACAGGGGAGCAGCCCCAGCATTTT; CDR3 protein: CASSHPSGTGEQPQHF
D gene: NA; clone size: many; J gene: TRBJ1-2; V gene: TRBV7-9; CDR3 DNA: TGTGCCAGCAGCCCTAGGCCGGATGGCTACACCTTC; CDR3 protein: CASSPRPDGYTF
D gene: NA; clone size: few; J gene: TRBJ1-5; V gene: TRBV20-1; CDR3 DNA: TGCAGTGCTAGCAGGGCTACTGGCAATCAGCCCCAGCATTTT; CDR3 protein: CSASRATGNQPQHF
D gene: NA; clone size: many; J gene: TRBJ1-6; V gene: TRBV7-2; CDR3 DNA: TGTGCCAGCAGCTTTGGGGGCGGGGGATCACCCCTCCACTTT; CDR3 protein: CASSFGGGGSPLHF
D gene: NA; clone size: many; J gene: TRBJ2-2; V gene: TRBV2; CDR3 DNA: TGTGCCAGCACGGACGGGGAGCTGTTTTTT; CDR3 protein: CASTDGELFF
D gene: TRBD1; clone size: NA; J gene: TRBJ2-2; V gene: TRBV5-1; CDR3 DNA: TGCGCCAGCAGCCCCCGAGACAGGGGGCACACCGGGGAGCTGTTTTTT; CDR3 protein: CASSPRDRGHTGELFF
D gene: NA; clone size: NA; J gene: TRBJ1-4; V gene: TRBV7-8; CDR3 DNA: TGCGCCAGCAGCCAAGGTGCGGCAGGGAGGGGTAATGAAAAACTGTTTTTT; CDR3 protein: CASSQGAAGRGNEKLFF
D gene: TRBD1; clone size: few; J gene: TRBJ1-4; V gene: TRBV2; CDR3 DNA: TGTGCCAGCAGCACCACACCCCCCGGGACAGGGGTTAATGAAAAACTGTTTTTT; CDR3 protein: CASSTTPPGTGVNEKLFF
D gene: NA; clone size: few; J gene: TRBJ1-6; V gene: TRBV12-3/TRBV12-4; CDR3 DNA: TGTGCCAGCAGTTTAGGTGGACCCCTCCACTTT; CDR3 protein: CASSLGGPLHF
D gene: TRBD1; clone size: many; J gene: TRBJ2-2; V gene: TRBV7-9; CDR3 DNA: TGTGCCAGCAGCACGGGACAGGGCCTCTTGAACACCGGGGAGCTGTTTTTT; CDR3 protein: CASSTGQGLLNTGELFF
D gene: NA; clone size: many; J gene: TRBJ1-1; V gene: TRBV5-1; CDR3 DNA: TGCGCCAGCAGCCCACAGGGTGCCGGCAACACTGAAGCTTTCTTT; CDR3 protein: CASSPQGAGNTEAFF
D gene: TRBD1; clone size: NA; J gene: TRBJ2-7; V gene: TRBV5-1; CDR3 DNA: TGCGCCAGCAGCTCCCCCCAGTCCGCGGGACAGGGAGTCCACGAGCAGTACTTC; CDR3 protein: CASSSPQSAGQGVHEQYF
D gene: TRBD2; clone size: many; J gene: TRBJ2-5; V gene: TRBV20-1; CDR3 DNA: TGCAGTGCTAGGCCCGCGGGAGGGGAGACCCAGTACTTC; CDR3 protein: CSARPAGGETQYF
D gene: NA; clone size: many; J gene: TRBJ2-7; V gene: TRBV10-2; CDR3 DNA: TGCGCCAGCAGCCCCTCTTTTGAGCAGTACTTC; CDR3 protein: CASSPSFEQYF
D gene: NA; clone size: NA; J gene: TRBJ2-6; V gene: TRBV7-8; CDR3 DNA: TGTGCCAGCAGCAACCCGGGTGCCCGGGCCAACGTCCTGACTTTC; CDR3 protein: CASSNPGARANVLTF
D gene: NA; clone size: many; J gene: TRBJ1-1; V gene: TRBV2; CDR3 DNA: TGTGCCAGCAGTGTAGGCTTCGGGACTGAAGCTTTCTTT; CDR3 protein: CASSVGFGTEAFF
D gene: TRBD2; clone size: few; J gene: TRBJ2-7; V gene: TRBV20-1; CDR3 DNA: TGCAGTGCTTCAGATCCTGCCCAGCGGGAGGGCCCCTACGAGCAGTACTTC; CDR3 protein: CSASDPAQREGPYEQYF
D gene: NA; clone size: many; J gene: TRBJ1-1; V gene: TRBV7-9; CDR3 DNA: TGTGCCAGCAGCTCCGTCACAGCCGGTAACACTGAAGCTTTCTTT; CDR3 protein: CASSSVTAGNTEAFF
D gene: NA; clone size: many; J gene: TRBJ2-5; V gene: TRBV5-4; CDR3 DNA: TGTGCCAGCAGCTCCGAGCCCCAAGAGACCCAGTACTTC; CDR3 protein: CASSSEPQETQYF
D gene: NA; clone size: few; J gene: TRBJ2-7; V gene: TRBV6-5; CDR3 DNA: TGTGCCAGCACCCCCTCGAAGGGTTCCGAGCAGTACTTC; CDR3 protein: CASTPSKGSEQYF
D gene: NA; clone size: once; J gene: TRBJ1-1; V gene: TRBV19; CDR3 DNA: TGTGCCTGGAGTGTACTCCGGGGACCTGAAGCTTTCTTT; CDR3 protein: CAWSVLRGPEAFF
D gene: NA; clone size: NA; J gene: TRBJ2-5; V gene: TRBV7-8; CDR3 DNA: TGTGCTAGAGGGCGTTGGCCAGACGAAGAGACCCAGTACTTC; CDR3 protein: CARGRWPDEETQYF
D gene: NA; clone size: many; J gene: TRBJ1-6; V gene: TRBV29-1; CDR3 DNA: TGCAGCGTTGAAGTGGAGGGGATGGGGTCACCCCTCCACTTT; CDR3 protein: CSVEVEGMGSPLHF
D gene: NA; clone size: few; J gene: TRBJ1-1; V gene: TRBV7-9; CDR3 DNA: TGTGCCAGCAGCTTGGGCGTATGGACTGAAGCTTTCTTT; CDR3 protein: CASSLGVWTEAFF
D gene: NA; clone size: NA; J gene: TRBJ1-6; V gene: TRBV5-4; CDR3 DNA: TGTGCCAGCAGCCGGGCCAATAATTCACCCCTCCACTTT; CDR3 protein: CASSRANNSPLHF
D gene: NA; clone size: NA; J gene: TRBJ1-1; V gene: TRBV10-3; CDR3 DNA: TGTGCCATCAGTGGAGAGGATCACGGTCTTGAAGCTTTCTTT; CDR3 protein: CAISGEDHGLEAFF
D gene: NA; clone size: many; J gene: TRBJ1-5; V gene: TRBV19; CDR3 DNA: TGTGCCAGTAACTCAGGGTATAGCAATCAGCCCCAGCATTTT; CDR3 protein: CASNSGYSNQPQHF
D gene: TRBD1; clone size: NA; J gene: TRBJ1-5; V gene: TRBV2; CDR3 DNA: TGTGCCAGCAGTCGGGACAGCGATAGCAATCAGCCCCAGCATTTT; CDR3 protein: CASSRDSDSNQPQHF
D gene: TRBD1; clone size: NA; J gene: TRBJ1-5; V gene: TRBV6-6; CDR3 DNA: TGTGCCAGCACCCCCCCAGGGGGCGCGGGCAATCAGCCCCAGCATTTT; CDR3 protein: CASTPPGGAGNQPQHF
D gene: TRBD1; clone size: many; J gene: TRBJ2-7; V gene: TRBV2; CDR3 DNA: TGTGCCAGCAGAGTCCCCGGGACAGACTACGAGCAGTACTTC; CDR3 protein: CASRVPGTDYEQYF
D gene: TRBD1; clone size: few; J gene: TRBJ2-2; V gene: TRBV9; CDR3 DNA: TGTGCCAGCAGCGAATCGACAGGGTCCGGGGAGCTGTTTTTT; CDR3 protein: CASSESTGSGELFF
D gene: TRBD2; clone size: few; J gene: TRBJ2-5; V gene: TRBV20-1; CDR3 DNA: TGCAGTGCTAGAGATGTCGGGGGGGAGACCCAGTACTTC; CDR3 protein: CSARDVGGETQYF
D gene: NA; clone size: NA; J gene: TRBJ1-1; V gene: TRBV20-1; CDR3 DNA: TGCAGTGCCCTAGGACATTTGAACACTGAAGCTTTCTTT; CDR3 protein: CSALGHLNTEAFF
D gene: NA; clone size: NA; J gene: TRBJ1-5; V gene: TRBV10-3; CDR3 DNA: TGTGCCACCGGGAACAGGGTAGGAACTCAGCCCCAGCATTTT; CDR3 protein: CATGNRVGTQPQHF
D gene: TRBD1; clone size: many; J gene: TRBJ2-5; V gene: TRBV12-3/TRBV12-4; CDR3 DNA: TGTGCCAGCAGTTTAGAGGGACAGCAAGAGACCCAGTACTTC; CDR3 protein: CASSLEGQQETQYF
D gene: NA; clone size: many; J gene: TRBJ2-2; V gene: TRBV29-1; CDR3 DNA: TGCAGCGTTGATAGGAGGGGGGACACCGGGGAGCTGTTTTTT; CDR3 protein: CSVDRRGDTGELFF
D gene: TRBD1; clone size: many; J gene: TRBJ1-5; V gene: TRBV10-2; CDR3 DNA: TGCGCCAGCAGGGGACAGATAAATCAGCCCCAGCATTTT; CDR3 protein: CASRGQINQPQHF
D gene: NA; clone size: many; J gene: TRBJ1-1; V gene: TRBV29-1; CDR3 DNA: TGCAGCGTCACTCCGGGCCTAGGAGCAGGCACTGAAGCTTTCTTT; CDR3 protein: CSVTPGLGAGTEAFF
D gene: TRBD1; clone size: many; J gene: TRBJ1-1; V gene: TRBV29-1; CDR3 DNA: TGCAGCGTTGAAGGGCGACAGGGGGTGAACACTGAAGCTTTCTTT; CDR3 protein: CSVEGRQGVNTEAFF
D gene: NA; clone size: many; J gene: TRBJ1-1; V gene: TRBV7-9; CDR3 DNA: TGTGCCAGTCTTTCTGCCCCTGAAGCTTTCTTT; CDR3 protein: CASLSAPEAFF
D gene: NA; clone size: NA; J gene: TRBJ2-5; V gene: TRBV7-9; CDR3 DNA: TGTGCCAGCAGCTCCGGGCCGAACACTGAAGAGACCCAGTACTTC; CDR3 protein: CASSSGPNTEETQYF
D gene: NA; clone size: NA; J gene: TRBJ2-7; V gene: TRBV5-4; CDR3 DNA: TGTGCCAGCACCCGGGGCTACGAGCAGTACTTC; CDR3 protein: CASTRGYEQYF
D gene: NA; clone size: many; J gene: TRBJ1-1; V gene: TRBV9; CDR3 DNA: TGTGCCAGCAGCGATGGCGGGACTGAAGCTTTCTTT; CDR3 protein: CASSDGGTEAFF
D gene: TRBD2; clone size: few; J gene: TRBJ2-2; V gene: TRBV7-3; CDR3 DNA: TGTGCCAGCAGCACCTGGACTAGCGGGACGTCCGGGGAGCTGTTTTTT; CDR3 protein: CASSTWTSGTSGELFF
D gene: TRBD2; clone size: few; J gene: TRBJ2-5; V gene: TRBV6-5; CDR3 DNA: TGTGCCAGCAGTTACTCTACTAGCGCGGAGACCCAGTACTTC; CDR3 protein: CASSYSTSAETQYF
D gene: NA; clone size: NA; J gene: TRBJ1-6; V gene: TRBV2; CDR3 DNA: TGTGCCACCAAACCCCTCCACTTT; CDR3 protein: CATKPLHF